The 32 T cell receptor beta chains reported below all come from one sample, sequenced in a study of T cells in women clearing cervical HPV infection. The method was immunoSEQ multiplex PCR; TCRdb's version includes in-frame clones alone and lacks a portion of them. This repertoire includes tens of thousands of clones. Sequenced: blood buffy coat. The receptors derive from a woman between 18 and 75 years old with a cervical HPV16 infection that either progressed to CIN3+ or cleared (not recorded which).

In the case of this clone: The read is 3 residues too short to cover the CDR3 end, so that end is filled in from the germline J gene. The V gene is TRBV2, the J gene TRBJ1-4; 7 nucleotides align to TRBD1. The length of the CDR3 is 15 residues. Germline CDR1 is SNHLY and CDR2 is FYNNEI. The V and J ends lost 4 bases and 3 bases, in that order; junction bases with no gene match: 5. CDR3 protein: CASSGDSLPNEKLFF. Incomplete CDR3 DNA: TGTGCCAGCAGTGGGGACAGTTTACCTAATGAAAAA.

As concerns this clone: The read terminates 3 residues ahead of where the CDR3 ends, so the germline J gene completes it. The genes are TRBV7-2 and TRBJ1-4, with D perhaps matching TRBD1 (6 bases). The V end lost 1 base, the J end lost 8 bases, and 8 bases lay between the germline ends. This CDR3 contains 13 residues. CDR1 and CDR2 (germline): SGHTA, FQGNSA. Partial CDR3 DNA: TGTGCCAGCAGCTTAGACCAGGGGGAAAAA. It is translated as CASSLDQGEK. The CDR3 in full is CASSLDQGEKLFF.

Details on this clone: Read coverage stops 3 residues before the CDR3 terminus; the germline J gene supplies the remainder. The chain is built from TRBV20-1 and TRBJ2-3; D is ambiguous. Per germline, CDR1 DFQATT and CDR2 SNEGSKA (reference sequence). The CDR3 length is 13 residues. The CDR3 here is CSARDLIAETQYF. The CDR3 DNA, read in part, is TGCAGTGCTAGAGATCTAATCGCTGAAACG.

On this clone: The read halts 3 residues ahead of the CDR3 end, with the missing end drawn from the germline J gene. The chain carries TRBV7-6 and TRBJ2-5; TRBD1 aligns across 8 bases. Losses at the gene ends were 4 bases for V and 5 bases for J; bases not matched to a gene: 9. Germline CDR1 and CDR2: SGHVS and FNYEAQ. This CDR3 spans 15 amino acids. The DNA read from the CDR3 is TGTGCCAGCAGCTCCCCGGGACAGGCGTACGAGACC. This codes for CASSSPGQAYET. The full CDR3 protein is CASSSPGQAYETQYF.

Concerning this clone: The CDR3 end falls 3 residues outside the read, so it is completed with the germline J gene. The chain recombines TRBV7-9 with TRBJ2-6; TRBD2 matches 8 bases. The CDR3 has 14 residues. J was trimmed by 4 bases and V by 11 bases; bases with no gene match: 7. In germline, CDR1 is SEHNR, CDR2 FQNEAQ (reference sequence). CDR3 DNA (partial): TGTGCCCAAGCGGGGGCGGCCGGGGCCAACGTC. It is translated as CAQAGAAGANV. The CDR3, in full, reads CAQAGAAGANVLTF.

For this clone: Read data end 3 residues before the CDR3 end; the end is taken from the germline J gene. The rearrangement uses TRBV5-1 and TRBJ1-5; D gene uncertain. This CDR3 has 13 residues. V shed 0 bases and J shed 6 bases, with 7 bases lying between them. The germline V gene encodes CDR1 SGHRS and CDR2 YFSETQ. The CDR3 DNA, read in part, is TGCGCCAGCAGCTTGGCCGGGGTTCAGCCC. This encodes CASSLAGVQP. The whole CDR3 is CASSLAGVQPQHF.

Points on this clone: The read comes to an end 3 residues before the CDR3 does, leaving the germline J gene to fill in the end. The chain employs TRBV7-2 and TRBJ1-6; 9 nucleotides agree with TRBD1. Germline-derived CDR1 and CDR2 are SGHTA and FQGNSA. V shed 4 bases and J 10 bases; nucleotides not matched to a gene: 5. This CDR3 is built from 14 residues. CDR3 sequence: CASSSGTGKSPLHF. The CDR3 DNA, read in part, is TGTGCCAGCAGCTCCGGGACAGGGAAATCACCC.

Points on this clone: The read halts 3 residues ahead of the CDR3 end, with the missing end drawn from the germline J gene. The chain carries TRBV5-6 and TRBJ2-5, with D possibly matching TRBD1 (6 bases). Trimming took 0 bases from V and 3 from J, leaving 9 bases between them. The CDR3 covers 14 residues. Germline assignment: CDR1 SGHDT and CDR2 YYEEEE. The CDR3 loop reads CASSLGQGKETQYF. Partial CDR3 DNA: TGTGCCAGCAGCTTGGGCCAGGGGAAAGAGACC. Complete variable domain (other parts from reference TRBV5-6 and TRBJ2-5): DAGVTQSPTHLIKTRGQQVTLRCSPKSGHDTVSWYQQALGQGPQFIFQYYEEEERQRGNFPDRFSGHQFPNYSSELNVNALLLGDSALYLCASSLGQGKETQYFGPGTRLLVL.

Comment on this clone: Sequencing ends 3 residues short of the CDR3 end; the germline J gene provides the rest. V gene TRBV29-1 combines with J gene TRBJ2-1; 9 bases fit TRBD2. Germline CDR1 SQVTM, CDR2 ANQGSEA. The CDR3 length is 15 residues. V lost 6 bases and J lost 0; bases outside the gene matches: 6. Incomplete CDR3 DNA: TGCAGCGTCAGGGCTAGCGGGACCTCCTACAATGAG. It translates to CSVRASGTSYNE. The complete CDR3 sequence is CSVRASGTSYNEQFF.

A remark on this clone: The sequenced fragment ends 3 residues before the CDR3 boundary, so the rest is inferred from the germline J gene. The rearrangement uses TRBV7-7 and TRBJ2-7, with D uncertain. V dropped 0 bases and J dropped 4 bases, with 7 bases sitting between them. Germline CDR1 SSHAT, CDR2 FNYEAQ (reference sequence). This CDR3 has 13 amino acids. The CDR3 DNA, read in part, is TGTGCCAGCAGCTTAGCTGAGAGGTACGAG. Translated, it gives CASSLAERYE. The entire CDR3 reads CASSLAERYEQYF.

On this clone: The observed sequence ends 3 residues before the CDR3 terminus, with the missing tail filled in from the germline J gene. J is TRBJ2-1 and V is TRBV7-3, with TRBD2 matching over 7 bases. Germline-derived CDR1 and CDR2 are SGHTA and FQGTGA. Trimming cost V 5 bases and J 8 bases; bases outside gene matches: 9. CDR3 size: 14 residues. The part of the CDR3 DNA that was read is TGTGCCAGCAGCGACCTTGGGGGGAGGGATGAG. It translates to CASSDLGGRDE. The CDR3, in full, reads CASSDLGGRDEQFF.

About this clone: The read ends 3 residues shy of where the CDR3 ends; the end is completed using the germline J gene. The V call is TRBV5-1, the J call TRBJ2-7; 9 bases align to TRBD1. CDR1 and CDR2 from the germline V gene are SGHRS and YFSETQ. The CDR3 has 16 amino acids. V shed 4 bases and J 1 base; nucleotides not matched to a gene: 9. The covered CDR3 bases are TGCGCCAGCAGCCCATACCCAGGACAGGGGTCCTACGAG. Translation: CASSPYPGQGSYE. The CDR3 as a whole reads CASSPYPGQGSYEQYF.

Concerning this clone itself: The read ends 3 residues early relative to the CDR3; the germline J gene fills the gap. The chain carries TRBV4-1 and TRBJ2-3; D might be TRBD2 (5 bases). V was pared by 4 bases and J by 1 base, with 18 bases between. This CDR3 is 17 amino acids long. CDR1 is MGHRA and CDR2 is YSYEKL in the germline V gene. CDR3 DNA (partial): TGCGCCAGCAGCCCCTCCCGGGGTGTCTATGGCACAGATACG. This codes for CASSPSRGVYGTDT. From start to end, the CDR3 is CASSPSRGVYGTDTQYF.

Comments on this clone: The read falls 3 residues short of the CDR3 end, and the missing part is taken from the germline J gene. The V gene is TRBV19, the J gene TRBJ2-3; 7 bases map to TRBD2. This CDR3 is 17 amino acids long. The V gene's germline CDR1 is LNHDA and CDR2 SQIVND (reference sequence). CDR3 residues: CASSKSVSASGQETQYF. CDR3 DNA (partial): TGTGCCAGTAGTAAATCGGTATCGGCTAGCGGCCAAGAGACG.

About this clone itself: The read ends 3 residues before the CDR3 terminus; that terminus is restored from the germline J gene. The rearrangement links TRBV20-1 to TRBJ2-3; TRBD2 aligns across 8 bases. The CDR3 length is 14 residues. Germline CDR1 is DFQATT and CDR2 is SNEGSKA (reference sequence). CDR3 in amino acids: CSADSGVLQETQYF. The DNA read from the CDR3 is TGCAGTGCTGATAGCGGGGTTTTACAAGAGACG.

This clone is identified as medium-sized from frequency. The read stops 3 residues short of the end of the CDR3; the missing end is completed from the germline J gene. The chain has TRBV19 and TRBJ2-4; a weak D match, TRBD2 (5 bases). CDR1 LNHDA and CDR2 SQIVND come from the germline V gene (reference sequence). V shed 6 bases and J shed 1 base, with 10 bases lying between them. The CDR3 contains 14 residues. The chain's CDR3 is CASRTTGAKNIQYF. CDR3 DNA, as far as it was read: TGTGCCAGTAGAACGACGGGGGCCAAAAACATT.

A note on this clone: The read stops 3 residues short of the end of the CDR3; the missing end is completed from the germline J gene. The genes are TRBV20-1 and TRBJ1-2; 7 positions match TRBD1. The CDR3 covers 14 residues. Germline loops: CDR1 DFQATT, CDR2 SNEGSKA (reference sequence). CDR3 region: CSAREPGTASGYTF. Partial CDR3 DNA: TGCAGTGCTAGAGAACCCGGGACAGCCTCGGGC.

Worth noting for this clone: From the germline J gene comes the end of the CDR3, since the read stops 3 residues before it. The genes are TRBV13 and TRBJ1-6, with D possibly TRBD1 on 6 matching bases. The length of the CDR3 is 14 residues. Trimming stripped 0 bases from V and 10 bases from J, with 10 bases between. Germline CDR1 reads PRHDT; CDR2 reads FYEKMQ (reference sequence). The CDR3 protein is CASSLGTGRSPLHF. The CDR3 DNA, read in part, is TGTGCCAGCAGCTTAGGTACAGGGAGATCACCC.

The DNA read from the CDR3 is TGTGCTAGTGCCCCGCCGGGGACTTCCTTTAGCACAGATACG. Translated: CASAPPGTSFSTDT. The whole CDR3 is CASAPPGTSFSTDTQYF. This chain uses TRBV12-5 with TRBJ2-3, with D tentatively TRBD2 (6 bases). The read ends 3 residues early relative to the CDR3; the germline J gene fills the gap. V was clipped by 7 bases and J by 0 bases, with 20 bases between them. The CDR3 is made up of 17 amino acids. Germline CDR1 LGHNT, CDR2 FRNRAP.

As regards this clone: The read terminates 3 residues before the CDR3 end, so the remaining end is supplied by the germline J gene. The rearrangement links TRBV7-9 to TRBJ2-1; no clear D gene. CDR1 and CDR2 from the germline V gene are SEHNR and FQNEAQ (reference sequence). The CDR3 consists of 14 residues. V dropped 1 base and J dropped 1 base, with 5 bases sitting between them. The DNA read from the CDR3 is TGTGCCAGCAGCTTAGGACTTTCCTACAATGAG. Residues: CASSLGLSYNE. The CDR3 in its entirety is CASSLGLSYNEQFF.

Comment on this clone: The read halts 3 residues ahead of the CDR3 end, with the missing end drawn from the germline J gene. The chain recombines TRBV2 with TRBJ2-5; TRBD1 aligns across 11 bases. Germline CDR1 and CDR2: SNHLY and FYNNEI. V lost 8 bases, J lost 2 bases, and 13 bases stayed unmatched. This CDR3 has 17 residues. This CDR3 is CASGLGTGGTPQETQYF. The CDR3 bases that were read are TGTGCCAGCGGGCTCGGGACAGGGGGGACGCCTCAAGAGACC.

A word on this clone: The CDR3 end is not reached by the read, which stops 3 residues before it; the germline J gene fills it in. The gene calls are TRBV20-1 and TRBJ1-5, with 8 positions matching TRBD1. The CDR3 loop spans 13 amino acids. CDR1 and CDR2 from the germline V gene are DFQATT and SNEGSKA (reference sequence). The V segment lost 6 bases and the J segment 6 bases; nucleotides outside the gene matches: 7. The CDR3 loop is CSATQGAGQPQHF. The sequenced CDR3 bases are TGCAGTGCAACGCAGGGGGCTGGTCAGCCC.

As for this clone: The DNA ends 3 residues before the CDR3 does, and the rest of the CDR3 is filled in from the germline J gene. This chain connects TRBV19 to TRBJ2-3; 8 bases fit TRBD2. Looked up from germline, CDR1 is LNHDA and CDR2 is SQIVND (reference sequence). Trimming took 7 bases from V and 6 from J; bases not matched to a gene: 15. The CDR3 consists of 16 residues. CDR3 sequence reads: CASTDPGGAEKDTQYF. The CDR3 bases that were read are TGTGCCAGTACCGACCCGGGGGGGGCGGAGAAGGATACG.

Notes on this clone: The read halts 3 residues ahead of the CDR3 end, with the missing end drawn from the germline J gene. The chain joins TRBV7-9 to TRBJ1-5, with 7 positions matching TRBD1. Germline values: CDR1 SEHNR, CDR2 FQNEAQ (reference sequence). V lost 4 bases, J lost 4 bases, and 7 bases stayed unmatched. CDR3 length: 15 residues. The chain's CDR3 is CASSSGTAPNQPQHF. CDR3 DNA, as far as it was read: TGTGCCAGCAGCTCCGGGACAGCTCCAAATCAGCCC.

Concerning this clone: The read is 3 residues too short to cover the CDR3 end, so that end is filled in from the germline J gene. The chain carries TRBV7-2 and TRBJ2-3; D is undetermined. Trimming left V 1 base short and J 3 bases short, with 5 bases between. The CDR3 contains 13 residues. The germline V gene has CDR1 SGHTA and CDR2 FQGNSA. The CDR3 reads CASSLEGTDTQYF. Incomplete CDR3 DNA: TGTGCCAGCAGCTTAGAAGGGACAGATACG.

Regarding this clone: The read falls 3 residues short of the CDR3 end, and the missing part is taken from the germline J gene. The chain is built from TRBV7-6 and TRBJ2-3; 8 bases map to TRBD1. CDR1 is SGHVS and CDR2 is FNYEAQ in the germline V gene. The CDR3 loop spans 16 amino acids. The covered CDR3 bases are TGTGCCAGCAGCTTAGGCCAGGGGGCGAACAATCAGCCG. As protein: CASSLGQGANNQP. The CDR3 as a whole reads CASSLGQGANNQPQYF.

Concerning this clone itself: The CDR3 end falls 3 residues outside the read, so it is completed with the germline J gene. The chain is built from TRBV19 and TRBJ1-2; 9 bases map to TRBD1. The J segment lost 5 bases and the V segment lost 5 bases, leaving 12 bases of the junction unmatched. The germline CDR1 and CDR2 sequences are LNHDA and SQIVND (reference sequence). CDR3 length: 16 residues. The chain's CDR3 is CASSSPGTGRAYGYTF. Incomplete CDR3 DNA: TGTGCCAGTAGTTCCCCCGGGACAGGGAGGGCGTATGGC.

Notes on this clone: The CDR3 extends 3 residues past the end of the read, so its final part is completed from the germline J gene. The chain links TRBV6-1 to TRBJ2-7; 12 bases agree with TRBD2. The CDR3 runs 16 residues. Germline V gene data show CDR1 as MNHNS and CDR2 as SASEGT. J lost 4 bases, V lost 1 base, and 5 bases had no gene match. Here the CDR3 reads CASSEGLAGGWYEQYF. The CDR3 bases that were read are TGTGCCAGCAGTGAAGGTCTAGCGGGAGGGTGGTACGAG.

To note about this clone: The read stops 3 residues short of the end of the CDR3; the missing end is completed from the germline J gene. This rearrangement joins TRBV6-1 to TRBJ2-7; 10 nucleotides match TRBD1. V gave up 1 base and J gave up 3 bases; unmatched junction bases: 3. The germline gives CDR1 MNHNS, CDR2 SASEGT. The CDR3 totals 15 residues. This CDR3 is CASSEGQGAFYEQYF. The part of the CDR3 DNA that was read is TGTGCCAGCAGTGAAGGACAGGGGGCTTTCTACGAG.

Points on this clone: The CDR3 end is not reached by the read, which stops 3 residues before it; the germline J gene fills it in. This rearrangement joins TRBV19 to TRBJ1-2; 9 nucleotides match TRBD1. From germline, CDR1 is LNHDA and CDR2 SQIVND (reference sequence). The length of the CDR3 is 14 residues. The CDR3 sequence: CASTPGTGKGGYTF. Partial CDR3 DNA: TGTGCCAGCACCCCCGGGACAGGGAAAGGAGGC.

On this clone: Read sequence stops 3 residues before the CDR3 end, and the germline J gene provides the missing end. The chain joins TRBV5-6 to TRBJ1-1; 10 nucleotides align to TRBD1. The CDR3 covers 15 residues. Germline CDR1 SGHDT, CDR2 YYEEEE. Losses at the gene ends were 4 bases for V and 4 bases for J; bases not matched to a gene: 7. Incomplete CDR3 DNA: TGTGCCAGCAGCCTCCAGGGACAGGGGTCCACTGAA. It specifies CASSLQGQGSTE. In full, the CDR3 reads CASSLQGQGSTEAFF.

On this clone itself: The CDR3 end lies 3 residues beyond the end of the read and is filled in from the germline J gene. The chain couples TRBV29-1 to TRBJ2-1, with a possible D match to TRBD2 (7 bases). The CDR3 loop spans 15 amino acids. With 1 base removed from V and 8 bases from J, the gap between germline ends came to 18 bases. Germline V gene data show CDR1 as SQVTM and CDR2 as ANQGSEA. CDR3 residues: CSVEGGLAVGDEQFF. The CDR3 DNA, read in part, is TGCAGCGTTGAAGGGGGGCTAGCGGTTGGGGATGAG.